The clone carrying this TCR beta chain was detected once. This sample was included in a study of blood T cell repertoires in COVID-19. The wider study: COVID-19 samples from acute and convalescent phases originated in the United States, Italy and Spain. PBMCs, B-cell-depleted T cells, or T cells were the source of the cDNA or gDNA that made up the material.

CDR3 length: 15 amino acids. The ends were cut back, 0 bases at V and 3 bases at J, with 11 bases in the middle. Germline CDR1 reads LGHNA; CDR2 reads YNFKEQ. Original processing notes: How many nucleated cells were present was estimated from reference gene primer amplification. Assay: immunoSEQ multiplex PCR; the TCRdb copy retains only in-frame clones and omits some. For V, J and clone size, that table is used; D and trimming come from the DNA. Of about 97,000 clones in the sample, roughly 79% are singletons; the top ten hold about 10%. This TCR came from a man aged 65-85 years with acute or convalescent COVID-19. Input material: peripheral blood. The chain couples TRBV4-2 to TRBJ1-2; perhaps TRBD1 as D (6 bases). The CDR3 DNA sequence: TGTGCCAGCAGCCAAGAGAAAACAGGGCACTATGGCTACACCTTC. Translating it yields CASSQEKTGHYGYTF.